These 8 T cell receptor beta chains came from one sample sequenced in a study of OX40 agonist ivuxolimab in advanced cancers. Produced via immunoSEQ multiplex PCR; TCRdb's table is partial and in-frame only. In the table there are 52,000 or so clones, around four fifths of which are singletons. The sequenced sample was CD4+ or CD8+ T cells sorted from blood, obtained in a trial of the OX40 agonist ivuxolimab. Receptors originate from an adult with an advanced solid tumor such as melanoma, head and neck, liver or kidney cancer.

CDR3 in amino acids: CASSQVGTVDTQYF. The CDR3 nucleotides read TGCGCCAGCAGCCAAGTCGGGACAGTAGATACGCAGTATTTT. The V and J genes are TRBV4-3 and TRBJ2-3, with TRBD1 matching 7 bases. CDR1 is LGHNA, CDR2 YSLEER, per germline. The CDR3 totals 14 residues. V trimming: 1 base; J trimming: 5 bases; junction bases outside the gene matches: 3.

In its sample, this clone was seen once. The chain has TRBV29-1 and TRBJ1-6; D gene uncertain. This CDR3 is built from 13 residues. V was clipped by 4 bases and J by 0 bases, with 4 bases between them. Looked up from germline, CDR1 is SQVTM and CDR2 is ANQGSEA. As DNA, the CDR3 is TGCAGCGTTGGCTACTCCTATAATTCACCCCTCCACTTT. Amino acids: CSVGYSYNSPLHF.

This rearrangement joins TRBV19 to TRBJ1-2, with D tentatively TRBD1 (5 bases). The V gene's germline CDR1 is LNHDA and CDR2 SQIVND (reference sequence). There are 15 residues in the CDR3. Trimming took 2 bases from V and 3 from J, leaving 13 bases between them. This chain's CDR3 is CASSISFGAYYGYTF. The CDR3 coding sequence is TGTGCCAGTAGTATATCCTTTGGGGCCTACTATGGCTACACCTTC.

V gene TRBV2 combines with J gene TRBJ1-1; D may be TRBD1 (5 bases). Trimming took 7 bases from V and 4 from J, leaving 16 bases between them. CDR3 size: 14 residues. Germline values: CDR1 SNHLY, CDR2 FYNNEI. CDR3 residues: CASMTEGAGTEAFF. CDR3 DNA: TGTGCCAGCATGACTGAAGGGGCTGGCACTGAAGCTTTCTTT.

The chain employs TRBV4-1 and TRBJ1-4; 8 nucleotides agree with TRBD1. Germline CDR1 is MGHRA and CDR2 is YSYEKL. Trimming took 4 bases from V and 3 from J; bases not matched to a gene: 4. The CDR3 totals 15 residues. The CDR3 spells CASSLPDRANEKLFF. The CDR3 DNA follows: TGCGCCAGCAGCCTTCCGGACAGGGCTAATGAAAAACTGTTTTTT.

The chain recombines TRBV27 with TRBJ1-1; D gene ambiguous. The CDR3 totals 12 residues. Germline assignment: CDR1 MNHEY and CDR2 SMNVEV (reference sequence). Between the trimmed V and J ends, which lost 6 bases and 2 bases, there was a span of 7 bases. The CDR3: CASRIANTEAFF. The CDR3 DNA sequence: TGTGCCAGCAGAATAGCCAACACTGAAGCTTTCTTT.

The table lists this clone with a count of one. The chain uses TRBV2 and TRBJ1-2; D unclear. The CDR3 spans 10 residues. Trimming shortened V by 2 bases and J by 7 bases, and 2 bases separated the two germline ends. The germline V gene encodes CDR1 SNHLY and CDR2 FYNNEI. The CDR3 loop reads CASSESGYTF. Written as DNA, the CDR3 is TGTGCCAGCAGTGAAAGTGGCTACACCTTC.

The chain joins TRBV4-1 to TRBJ2-3; D perhaps matches TRBD2 (6 bases). The V gene's germline CDR1 is MGHRA and CDR2 YSYEKL. V lost 4 bases and J 6 bases, leaving 20 bases between the germline ends. This CDR3 has 16 amino acids. The chain's CDR3 is CASSPLRDSRPDTQYF. CDR3 DNA: TGCGCCAGCAGCCCCCTTCGGGACTCCCGACCGGATACGCAGTATTTT.